The rows below give T cell receptor beta chains drawn from one sample of a study of T-cell reconstitution after alpha-beta-depleted transplantation in children. TCRdb used MiXCR to reprocess the PCR reads, holding one entry per CDR3 protein. Altogether about 500,000 distinct CDR3 sequences are present, approximately 30% being singletons, with the ten largest covering 2% to 2.5%. This specimen was PBMCs from the stem cell graft donor, taken from the stem cell graft. Every receptor here comes from a human donor who donated a stem cell graft to a child with aplastic anemia. Each CDR3 is given with its conserved first and last residue. Each record gives: CDR3 length, V gene, D gene, J gene, clone size, CDR3 DNA, CDR3 protein. The D gene is left open where the match is weak. Expanded clones get a size class; other rows say once, few or many, or leave the size out.

CDR3 length: 14; V gene: TRBV29-1; D gene: -; J gene: TRBJ1-4; clone size: -; CDR3 DNA: TGCAGCGTTCGGGACACCTCAACTAATGAAAAACTGTTTTTT; CDR3 protein: CSVRDTSTNEKLFF
CDR3 length: 19; V gene: TRBV9; D gene: -; J gene: TRBJ2-1; clone size: -; CDR3 DNA: TGTGCCAGCAGCGTAGCTCTAGGAGTTGTGCCCGTGGCGTTCAATGAGCAGTTCTTC; CDR3 protein: CASSVALGVVPVAFNEQFF
CDR3 length: 15; V gene: TRBV7-2; D gene: -; J gene: TRBJ2-1; clone size: -; CDR3 DNA: TGTGCCAGCAGCTTAGCTATCCTGCCCACAAATGAGCAGTTCTTC; CDR3 protein: CASSLAILPTNEQFF
CDR3 length: 11; V gene: TRBV30; D gene: -; J gene: TRBJ2-3; clone size: few; CDR3 DNA: TGTGCCTGGACCCTAGCAGATACGCAGTATTTT; CDR3 protein: CAWTLADTQYF
CDR3 length: 14; V gene: TRBV20-1; D gene: TRBD1; J gene: TRBJ2-1; clone size: many; CDR3 DNA: TGCAGTGCTAGAGGCGAGGGGACAGCCAGTGAGCAGTTCTTC; CDR3 protein: CSARGEGTASEQFF
CDR3 length: 14; V gene: TRBV10-2; D gene: TRBD1; J gene: TRBJ2-5; clone size: -; CDR3 DNA: TGCGCCAGCAGTGGACAGGGAACAAGGGAGACCCAGTACTTC; CDR3 protein: CASSGQGTRETQYF
CDR3 length: 18; V gene: TRBV6-2/TRBV6-3; D gene: TRBD2; J gene: TRBJ2-3; clone size: -; CDR3 DNA: TGTGCCAGCAGCCGCGGACTTGGGACTAGCGGGAGTCTCGATACGCAGTATTTT; CDR3 protein: CASSRGLGTSGSLDTQYF
CDR3 length: 15; V gene: TRBV12-3/TRBV12-4; D gene: TRBD2; J gene: TRBJ2-5; clone size: -; CDR3 DNA: TGTGCCAGCAGGACTAGCGGGAGTATTAGAGAGACCCAGTACTTC; CDR3 protein: CASRTSGSIRETQYF
CDR3 length: 14; V gene: TRBV7-2; D gene: TRBD1; J gene: TRBJ2-7; clone size: few; CDR3 DNA: TGTGCCAGCAGCCAACAGGGGATCGTCTACGAGCAGTACTTC; CDR3 protein: CASSQQGIVYEQYF
CDR3 length: 15; V gene: TRBV18; D gene: -; J gene: TRBJ1-2; clone size: -; CDR3 DNA: TGTGCCAGCTCACCACCCCCAGGGGTCAACTATGGCTACACCTTC; CDR3 protein: CASSPPPGVNYGYTF
CDR3 length: 14; V gene: TRBV29-1; D gene: -; J gene: TRBJ2-1; clone size: few; CDR3 DNA: TGCAGCGTTGCCGGGACACTGACCTACAATGAGCAGTTCTTC; CDR3 protein: CSVAGTLTYNEQFF
CDR3 length: 18; V gene: TRBV12-3/TRBV12-4; D gene: TRBD1; J gene: TRBJ1-2; clone size: -; CDR3 DNA: TGTGCCAGCAGTGCCACCTCCGGGACAGGGGGCTCTCACTATGGCTACACCTTC; CDR3 protein: CASSATSGTGGSHYGYTF
CDR3 length: 15; V gene: TRBV18; D gene: -; J gene: TRBJ1-1; clone size: -; CDR3 DNA: TGTGCCAGCTCACCACAGGGAGGTTGGGGCACTGAAGCTTTCTTT; CDR3 protein: CASSPQGGWGTEAFF
CDR3 length: 15; V gene: TRBV28; D gene: -; J gene: TRBJ2-3; clone size: -; CDR3 DNA: TGTGCCAGCAGCCGCCGGGGCAGGGAGACAGATACGCAGTATTTT; CDR3 protein: CASSRRGRETDTQYF
CDR3 length: 15; V gene: TRBV30; D gene: -; J gene: TRBJ2-2; clone size: -; CDR3 DNA: TGTGCCTGGAGTGTACTAGGCTCCAACACCGGGGAGCTGTTTTTT; CDR3 protein: CAWSVLGSNTGELFF
CDR3 length: 13; V gene: TRBV6-1; D gene: TRBD1; J gene: TRBJ1-2; clone size: -; CDR3 DNA: TGTGCCAGCCGGGACAGGGAATTAAAGGGCTACACCTTC; CDR3 protein: CASRDRELKGYTF
CDR3 length: 14; V gene: TRBV6-5; D gene: -; J gene: TRBJ1-1; clone size: few; CDR3 DNA: TGTGCCAGCAGTTACCCCGGGACGAACGCTGAAGCTTTCTTT; CDR3 protein: CASSYPGTNAEAFF
CDR3 length: 15; V gene: TRBV28; D gene: -; J gene: TRBJ1-3; clone size: -; CDR3 DNA: TGTGCCAGCACTTTAAACAGGGTAGACGGAAACACCATATATTTT; CDR3 protein: CASTLNRVDGNTIYF
CDR3 length: 16; V gene: TRBV7-2; D gene: -; J gene: TRBJ2-1; clone size: -; CDR3 DNA: TGTGCCAGCAGCCCAAGGGGGGGCCACCGTTACAATGAGCAGTTCTTC; CDR3 protein: CASSPRGGHRYNEQFF
CDR3 length: 12; V gene: TRBV5-6; D gene: TRBD1; J gene: TRBJ1-2; clone size: -; CDR3 DNA: TGTGCCAGCAGCTTGAGGGGGCAGTTGCACACCTTC; CDR3 protein: CASSLRGQLHTF
CDR3 length: 16; V gene: TRBV5-1; D gene: -; J gene: TRBJ1-3; clone size: -; CDR3 DNA: TGCGCCAGCAGCATACTGGACTCCTACTCTGGAAACACCATATATTTT; CDR3 protein: CASSILDSYSGNTIYF
CDR3 length: 17; V gene: TRBV27; D gene: -; J gene: TRBJ2-3; clone size: -; CDR3 DNA: TGTGCCAGCAGTTTAATTTCTCCCCGGAGGGCGACAGATACGCAGTATTTT; CDR3 protein: CASSLISPRRATDTQYF
CDR3 length: 15; V gene: TRBV27; D gene: TRBD2; J gene: TRBJ2-3; clone size: -; CDR3 DNA: TGTGCCAGCAGTTTTGGCGGGGGAACGGCAGATACGCAGTATTTT; CDR3 protein: CASSFGGGTADTQYF
CDR3 length: 15; V gene: TRBV25-1; D gene: -; J gene: TRBJ2-5; clone size: -; CDR3 DNA: TGTGCCAGCAGTGAACCGGGGGCTTCGGATGAGACCCAGTACTTC; CDR3 protein: CASSEPGASDETQYF
CDR3 length: 16; V gene: TRBV4-2; D gene: -; J gene: TRBJ2-1; clone size: -; CDR3 DNA: TGTGCCAGCAGCCAAGAAGTAGCCGGAGGAAGGAATGAGCAGTTCTTC; CDR3 protein: CASSQEVAGGRNEQFF
CDR3 length: 19; V gene: TRBV11-1; D gene: TRBD2; J gene: TRBJ2-1; clone size: -; CDR3 DNA: TGTGCCAGCAGCTTAGCTCTGGGACTAGCGGTAACCTCCTACAATGAGCAGTTCTTC; CDR3 protein: CASSLALGLAVTSYNEQFF
CDR3 length: 14; V gene: TRBV12-3/TRBV12-4; D gene: -; J gene: TRBJ2-3; clone size: -; CDR3 DNA: TGTGCCAGCAGAAATAGCGGCGGCGGAGATACGCAGTATTTT; CDR3 protein: CASRNSGGGDTQYF
CDR3 length: 13; V gene: TRBV12-3/TRBV12-4; D gene: -; J gene: TRBJ2-5; clone size: -; CDR3 DNA: TGTGCCAGCAGCCCTTCACAGAAAGAGACCCAGTACTTC; CDR3 protein: CASSPSQKETQYF
CDR3 length: 14; V gene: TRBV19; D gene: -; J gene: TRBJ1-1; clone size: few; CDR3 DNA: TGTGCCAGTAGTACGGAAACGTGGGGCACTGAAGCTTTCTTT; CDR3 protein: CASSTETWGTEAFF
CDR3 length: 12; V gene: TRBV4-2; D gene: -; J gene: TRBJ2-3; clone size: many; CDR3 DNA: TGTGCCAGCAGCCCCGGCGTGGATACGCAGTATTTT; CDR3 protein: CASSPGVDTQYF
CDR3 length: 12; V gene: TRBV13; D gene: -; J gene: TRBJ2-2; clone size: -; CDR3 DNA: TGTGCCAGTACAGGGAGAATCGGGGAGCTGTTTTTT; CDR3 protein: CASTGRIGELFF
CDR3 length: 13; V gene: TRBV7-9; D gene: -; J gene: TRBJ2-1; clone size: -; CDR3 DNA: TGTGCCAGCAGCTTCAAGGGACTCGATGAGCAGTTCTTC; CDR3 protein: CASSFKGLDEQFF
CDR3 length: 15; V gene: TRBV5-1; D gene: TRBD2; J gene: TRBJ2-7; clone size: -; CDR3 DNA: TGCGCCAGCAGCATCTCTAGCGGGGGCTCCTACGAGCAGTACTTC; CDR3 protein: CASSISSGGSYEQYF
CDR3 length: 16; V gene: TRBV4-3; D gene: -; J gene: TRBJ1-1; clone size: -; CDR3 DNA: TGCGCCAGCAGCCAAGATCTCGTCCGGATAAACACTGAAGCTTTCTTT; CDR3 protein: CASSQDLVRINTEAFF
CDR3 length: 15; V gene: TRBV20-1; D gene: TRBD2; J gene: TRBJ2-1; clone size: once; CDR3 DNA: TGCAGTGCCCCGGAGGTGGCTAGCGGGAAGAATGAGCAGTTCTTC; CDR3 protein: CSAPEVASGKNEQFF
CDR3 length: 17; V gene: TRBV27; D gene: -; J gene: TRBJ1-4; clone size: -; CDR3 DNA: TGTGCCAGCAGTTTATTGGCCGTCCGGGGCCCTAATGAAAAACTGTTTTTT; CDR3 protein: CASSLLAVRGPNEKLFF
CDR3 length: 14; V gene: TRBV7-9; D gene: TRBD2; J gene: TRBJ2-5; clone size: -; CDR3 DNA: TGTGCCGGGACTAGCGGGAGGGCCTGGGAGACCCAGTACTTC; CDR3 protein: CAGTSGRAWETQYF
CDR3 length: 12; V gene: TRBV29-1; D gene: TRBD1; J gene: TRBJ1-1; clone size: many; CDR3 DNA: TGCAGCGTTTCGGGACAGTCCACTGAAGCTTTCTTT; CDR3 protein: CSVSGQSTEAFF
CDR3 length: 12; V gene: TRBV20-1; D gene: TRBD1; J gene: TRBJ2-7; clone size: -; CDR3 DNA: TGCAGTGGGTATGGACAGGACGTCGAGCAGTACTTC; CDR3 protein: CSGYGQDVEQYF
CDR3 length: 11; V gene: TRBV5-1; D gene: -; J gene: TRBJ1-1; clone size: -; CDR3 DNA: TGCGCCAGCAGAGGGGGGAGTGAAGCTTTCTTT; CDR3 protein: CASRGGSEAFF